Shown below are 7 T cell receptor beta chains from a single sample sequenced in a study of blood T cell repertoires in COVID-19. The table came from immunoSEQ multiplex PCR; TCRdb's copy has only in-frame clones and leaves some out. The top ten hold about 22% of the sample, which has about 190,000 clones, about 88% seen once. The sample was PBMCs or T cells enriched from blood (not recorded which). These receptors all come from a woman aged 40 to 50 in a cohort exposed to, infected with or recovered from COVID-19 (not recorded which).

The rearrangement uses TRBV5-1 and TRBJ2-6, with TRBD1 identical over 7 bases. CDR3 length: 19 residues. In germline, CDR1 is SGHRS, CDR2 YFSETQ. Germline trimming cut 7 bases from V and 0 bases from J; bases unmatched to any gene: 16. CDR3 sequence reads: CASRPEPGQSYSGANVLTF. CDR3 nucleotide sequence: TGCGCCAGCCGGCCTGAGCCGGGACAGAGTTACTCTGGGGCCAACGTCCTGACTTTC.

The chain has TRBV19 and TRBJ1-5, with a possible D match to TRBD1 (5 bases). The CDR3 loop spans 16 amino acids. The germline V gene has CDR1 LNHDA and CDR2 SQIVND (reference sequence). Trimming removed 5 bases from V and 5 bases from J, with 19 bases in between. CDR3 coding DNA: TGTGCCAGTAGTCAGGGCCAACAACACAAATATCAGCCCCAGCATTTT. Its translation is CASSQGQQHKYQPQHF.

The chain combines TRBV18 with TRBJ2-2; D unresolved. This CDR3 comprises 15 residues. Trimming stripped 6 bases from V and 0 bases from J, with 11 bases between. Germline CDR1 KGHSH, CDR2 LQKENI. CDR3 protein: CASSSTESNTGELFF. CDR3 coding DNA: TGTGCCAGCTCGTCGACGGAGTCGAACACCGGGGAGCTGTTTTTT.

The V gene is TRBV6-5, the J gene TRBJ1-2, with TRBD1 matching 8 bases. Germline loops: CDR1 MNHEY, CDR2 SVGAGI. V trimming: 11 bases; J trimming: 4 bases; junction bases outside the gene matches: 6. The CDR3 runs to 12 residues. Here the CDR3 DNA reads TGTGCCGGCTCAGGACAGGGCTATGGCTACACCTTC. Protein product: CAGSGQGYGYTF.

The J gene is TRBJ2-3, the V gene TRBV19; 8 bases line up with TRBD2. This CDR3 has 15 amino acids. Germline V gene sequence: CDR1 LNHDA, CDR2 SQIVND (reference sequence). V gave up 3 bases and J gave up 5 bases; unmatched junction bases: 7. CDR3 in amino acids: CASSMSQRELDTQYF. CDR3 DNA sequence: TGTGCCAGTAGTATGAGCCAGCGGGAGTTAGATACGCAGTATTTT.

The chain carries TRBV6-1 and TRBJ2-7, with D uncertain. Germline CDR1 MNHNS, CDR2 SASEGT. This CDR3 region has 15 residues. The V and J ends lost 2 bases and 2 bases respectively, with 13 bases between them. This CDR3 is CASSENVQRTYEQYF. The CDR3 DNA reads TGTGCCAGCAGTGAAAATGTACAGAGAACCTACGAGCAGTACTTC.

The V and J genes are TRBV4-1 and TRBJ1-1; TRBD1 matches 7 bases. This CDR3 spans 13 amino acids. The V gene end was trimmed by 2 bases and the J gene end by 8 bases; junction bases not matched to a gene: 5. Germline assignment: CDR1 MGHRA and CDR2 YSYEKL. As DNA, the CDR3 is TGCGCCAGCAGCCAATACGGGACAGACGAAGCTTTCTTT. This codes for CASSQYGTDEAFF.